Listed below are T cell receptor beta chains from one sample, sequenced in a study of blood T cell repertoires in COVID-19. Assay: immunoSEQ multiplex PCR; the TCRdb copy retains only in-frame clones and omits some. Among some 400,000 clones listed, 85% to 90% were seen once. Specimen: PBMCs or T cells enriched from blood (not recorded which). Source of these receptors: a woman in her twenties or thirties who had recovered from COVID-19. The conserved cysteine and the conserved F or W are not part of the CDR3 here. The order of the fields is CDR3 protein, V gene.

cdr3_aa: ASSFQDKAYEQY; v_call: TRBV7-9
cdr3_aa: SVGRGERTDTQY; v_call: TRBV29-1
cdr3_aa: ASSQVVAGGGTDTQY; v_call: TRBV4-2
cdr3_aa: SAPYINEAF; v_call: TRBV20-1
cdr3_aa: SGTVMNTEAF; v_call: TRBV29-1
cdr3_aa: ASSLALGELF; v_call: TRBV5-6
cdr3_aa: ASSVDRGLDEQY; v_call: TRBV2
cdr3_aa: ASSLIADSSYEQY; v_call: TRBV7-2
cdr3_aa: ASRDRDGGNTIY; v_call: TRBV13
cdr3_aa: SAAPGETQY; v_call: TRBV29-1
cdr3_aa: ASSRTGGSYNEQF; v_call: TRBV19
cdr3_aa: ASSSGLAGTDTQY; v_call: TRBV7-9
cdr3_aa: ASSVGLATYNEQF; v_call: TRBV9
cdr3_aa: ASSLNRVYNEKLF; v_call: TRBV18
cdr3_aa: ASRGLATGANVLT; v_call: TRBV19
cdr3_aa: ASSQAARGYGYT; v_call: TRBV3-1/TRBV3-2
cdr3_aa: ASSQVGPGRHYGYT; v_call: TRBV3-1/TRBV3-2
cdr3_aa: ASRQGRGSPLH; v_call: TRBV19
cdr3_aa: ASSLTQQGLYNSPLH; v_call: TRBV27
cdr3_aa: ASKGQKNTEAF; v_call: TRBV5-1
cdr3_aa: ASSLPPRGNQPQH; v_call: TRBV28
cdr3_aa: ASSPTGTYTEAF; v_call: TRBV6-5
cdr3_aa: ASSQERGPYPYNEQF; v_call: TRBV3-1/TRBV3-2
cdr3_aa: ASSLAPGQGDNEQF; v_call: TRBV7-2
cdr3_aa: ASTLSGGTYNEQF; v_call: TRBV7-2
cdr3_aa: ASSEVIGGGEDGYT; v_call: TRBV2
cdr3_aa: ASSYTTSGGNTDTQY; v_call: TRBV7-9
cdr3_aa: ASSSLRDSEAF; v_call: TRBV7-8
cdr3_aa: ASRPGNTEAF; v_call: TRBV12-3/TRBV12-4
cdr3_aa: ASSGTRQETQY; v_call: TRBV19
cdr3_aa: ASSLAPLSLSSYEQY; v_call: TRBV7-9
cdr3_aa: ASSPSSGLVVGQETQY; v_call: TRBV18
cdr3_aa: ASSGPGAGLGYGYT; v_call: TRBV25-1
cdr3_aa: ASSLQGAFFFGYT; v_call: TRBV28
cdr3_aa: ASSLYAGDRSYNEQF; v_call: TRBV27
cdr3_aa: ASSKARQINTYSNQPQH; v_call: TRBV21-1
cdr3_aa: ASSLGGTAYEQY; v_call: TRBV5-4
cdr3_aa: ASAVVGRGNLFSWRSGNTIY; v_call: TRBV13
cdr3_aa: ASSPRPQNTEAF; v_call: TRBV9
cdr3_aa: ASSFSVGADEAF; v_call: TRBV7-3
cdr3_aa: ASSVGDRENEQY; v_call: TRBV9
cdr3_aa: ASSTRTGTNEKLF; v_call: TRBV6-5
cdr3_aa: ASRGSTGYHEQY; v_call: TRBV28
cdr3_aa: ASTRTAYGYT; v_call: TRBV2
cdr3_aa: ASSLGGGVNTGELF; v_call: TRBV27
cdr3_aa: ASSYAQANYGYT; v_call: TRBV6-5
cdr3_aa: SVSGRGDGYT; v_call: TRBV29-1
cdr3_aa: ASIRLAGGNEQF; v_call: TRBV5-1
cdr3_aa: ASSLDGLATDTQY; v_call: TRBV11-2
cdr3_aa: ASGVQGIGNTEAF; v_call: TRBV12-5
cdr3_aa: ASSLAAGGTGTEAF; v_call: TRBV18
cdr3_aa: ASSPGLAGPLNEQF; v_call: TRBV5-4
cdr3_aa: SAGDRYEQY; v_call: TRBV20-1